The clone carrying this T cell receptor (beta chain) was observed many times. Its antigen is not identified. Germline CDR1 MDHEN, CDR2 SYDVKM. The CDR3 is made up of 14 amino acids. Trimming removed 10 bases from V and 9 bases from J; junction bases left unmatched: 12. The sample comes from a study of early T cells in non-severe SARS-CoV-2 infection. Broader study findings: The study's VDJdb matching favored anti-spike CD8 responses and missed private and CD4 specificities.

Individual cDNA molecules were tagged with unique molecular identifiers, the study reported. Via MiXCR, TCRdb re-called the 5' RACE reads, giving one row per CDR3 protein. The sample yields around 29,000 distinct CDR3 sequences, about 6% seen once. This clonotype was sampled from an adult who was a healthcare worker with PCR-confirmed SARS-CoV-2 infection or an uninfected control (not recorded which). V gene TRBV28 combines with J gene TRBJ2-1, with 10 bases aligning to TRBD1. The sequencing sample was made of whole blood. CDR3 nucleotides: TGTGCCACCACGCCGGGACAGGGGATCGGTGAGCAGTTCTTC. Amino acid sequence: CATTPGQGIGEQFF. Full variable domain (outside the CDR3, taken from reference TRBV28 and TRBJ2-1): DVKVTQSSRYLVKRTGEKVFLECVQDMDHENMFWYRQDPGLGLRLIYFSYDVKMKEKGDIPEGYSVSREKKERFSLILESASTNQTSMYLCATTPGQGIGEQFFGPGTRLTVL.